These T cell receptor beta chains were read from a single sample in a study of blood T cell repertoires in COVID-19. TCRdb's copy holds only in-frame clones and misses some; the assay was immunoSEQ multiplex PCR. The table records about 270,000 clones, approximately 90% of them present only once. The sample was PBMCs or T cells enriched from blood (not recorded which). These receptors all stem from a woman between 50 and 59 years old who had recovered from COVID-19. Each CDR3 is given with its conserved first and last residue. Fields, in order: V gene, CDR3 protein.

V: TRBV4-1
CDR3: CASSPPGRVHTQYF

V: TRBV2
CDR3: CASSLGGGSYEQYF

V: TRBV29-1
CDR3: CSVRQNDEQYF

V: TRBV19
CDR3: CASSIDRLAGTYNEQFF

V: TRBV2
CDR3: CASTWAENTEAFF

V: TRBV6-2/TRBV6-3
CDR3: CASSYSTWLPLHF

V: TRBV5-1
CDR3: CASSRKAADTQYF

V: TRBV27
CDR3: CASSLPDRDTEAFF

V: TRBV25-1
CDR3: CASSVLAGTWTGELFF

V: TRBV4-1
CDR3: CASGRRENQETQYF

V: TRBV7-9
CDR3: CASSPEGEKLFF

V: TRBV5-6
CDR3: CASSLLGRDGPLHF

V: TRBV19
CDR3: CASSAGTGSSYEQYF

V: TRBV7-2
CDR3: CASRTQQLTDTQYF

V: TRBV19
CDR3: CASSIRQGGTEAFF

V: TRBV5-1
CDR3: CASSVTSGSSYNEQFF

V: TRBV11-2
CDR3: CASSSTGITGELFF

V: TRBV13
CDR3: CASSSWGAGELFF

V: TRBV6-1
CDR3: CASSDRGNQPQHF

V: TRBV7-2
CDR3: CASSVGQLNTEAFF

V: TRBV5-4
CDR3: CASSLALSSYEQYF

V: TRBV19
CDR3: CASRRGDRPNEKLFF

V: TRBV28
CDR3: CASSLRAHEQYF

V: TRBV28
CDR3: CASSPLGGNTEAFF

V: TRBV14
CDR3: CASSQDYFVSTSGAGKTQYF

V: TRBV18
CDR3: CASSVYVNNEQFF

V: TRBV29-1
CDR3: CSVEDTVSPEAFF

V: TRBV7-6
CDR3: CASSLGAGAYNEQFF

V: TRBV10-2
CDR3: CASKNPSGSSHNEQFF

V: TRBV7-3
CDR3: CASSPSETQYF

V: TRBV7-3
CDR3: CASSVHYSSYNEQFF

V: TRBV7-9
CDR3: CASSLEGQAQPQHF

V: TRBV11-2
CDR3: CASSLDYRTLFF

V: TRBV6-2/TRBV6-3
CDR3: CASSKSGSNQYF

V: TRBV6-1
CDR3: CASSEGLRGYTF